A selection of T cell receptor beta chains follows, all from one sample in a study of spatial heterogeneity in lung cancer. TCRdb re-derived calls from the 5' RACE reads in MiXCR, one entry per CDR3 protein. The profile shows around 20,000 distinct CDR3 sequences, 2.8% of them singletons. The sample here was lung tumor tissue, taken at surgery. These receptors were obtained from a male donor with early-stage non-small cell lung cancer. Both conserved end residues are trimmed from each CDR3. Each record gives: V gene, CDR3 protein.

TRBV6-1	ASSEEGQGRNEQF
TRBV20-1	SAKGQANQPQH
TRBV6-1	ASASRSGQIITSYEQY
TRBV30	AWSAGTPEQF
TRBV12-3/TRBV12-4	ASSPELAGAREQF
TRBV20-1	SARDDRTANYNEQF
TRBV6-1	ASSAGTGGGNQPQH
TRBV5-1	ASSFSQDGEQF
TRBV4-1	ASSPHVQDGTEAF
TRBV6-1	ASSPDRGSYGYT
TRBV7-9	ASSAGTAQPQH
TRBV11-2	ASSLGPGEQY
TRBV11-1	ASSLLGNLQF
TRBV29-1	SASTQVSSYEQY
TRBV5-1	ASSSGQGAPKF
TRBV20-1	SARDRSTDTQY
TRBV12-3/TRBV12-4	ASRRASRTSASEQF
TRBV11-1	ASSPQGSTGELF
TRBV5-1	ASSLDNYGYT
TRBV7-2	ASRGTLGTEAF
TRBV12-3/TRBV12-4	ASSLNRGDTQY
TRBV28	ASVSVGESSYEQY
TRBV10-1	ASSLGVGPYEQY
TRBV20-1	SARDIRNEQF
TRBV11-1	ASSLVFGVLYEQY
TRBV4-1	ASSPDSRGTYEQY
TRBV6-1	ASSTQLTGLTDTQY
TRBV20-1	SARVNPGQLARTGELF
TRBV12-3/TRBV12-4	ASSLYGQGGNEQF
TRBV7-9	ASSRDRDTGELF
TRBV18	ASSARTGGADTEAF
TRBV11-3	ASSSYGGRNTEAF
TRBV5-4	ASSLGLATNNEQF
TRBV4-3	ASSQDRGNYNEQF
TRBV6-5	ASSTLNGYEQY
TRBV6-5	ASARQGRIMNTEAF
TRBV30	AWRGQTTNYGYT
TRBV25-1	ASSSGAAQY
TRBV6-5	ASKFPAATGELF
TRBV3-1	ASSPLNGTGDYGYT
TRBV9	ASSGGTEGNNEQF
TRBV6-2/TRBV6-3	ASIRSGRVTDTQY
TRBV19	ASRGGQESYNEQF
TRBV5-1	ASSPGTVNTEAF
TRBV27	ASSPKSMRQVGVYNEQF
TRBV5-4	ASSLTGRETQY
TRBV6-2/TRBV6-3	ASTQAYEQY
TRBV5-1	ASSLGQYTEAF
TRBV5-4	ASSSPADTGGTGELF
TRBV5-1	ASRTGEPADTQY
TRBV27	ASSFPGSPLH
TRBV10-3	AVLDELNTEAF